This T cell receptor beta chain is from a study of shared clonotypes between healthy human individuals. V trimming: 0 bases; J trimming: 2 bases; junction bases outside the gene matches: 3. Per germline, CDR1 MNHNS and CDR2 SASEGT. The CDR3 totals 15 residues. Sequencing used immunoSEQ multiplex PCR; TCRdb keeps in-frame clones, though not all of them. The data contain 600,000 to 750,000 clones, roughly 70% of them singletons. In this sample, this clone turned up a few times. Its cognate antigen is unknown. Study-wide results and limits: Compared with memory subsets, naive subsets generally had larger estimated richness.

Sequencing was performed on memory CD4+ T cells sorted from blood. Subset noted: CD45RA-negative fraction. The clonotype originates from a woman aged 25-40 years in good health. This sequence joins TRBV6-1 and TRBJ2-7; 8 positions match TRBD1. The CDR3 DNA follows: TGTGCCAGCAGTGAAGCGGGACAGGTTCCCTACGAGCAGTACTTC. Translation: CASSEAGQVPYEQYF.